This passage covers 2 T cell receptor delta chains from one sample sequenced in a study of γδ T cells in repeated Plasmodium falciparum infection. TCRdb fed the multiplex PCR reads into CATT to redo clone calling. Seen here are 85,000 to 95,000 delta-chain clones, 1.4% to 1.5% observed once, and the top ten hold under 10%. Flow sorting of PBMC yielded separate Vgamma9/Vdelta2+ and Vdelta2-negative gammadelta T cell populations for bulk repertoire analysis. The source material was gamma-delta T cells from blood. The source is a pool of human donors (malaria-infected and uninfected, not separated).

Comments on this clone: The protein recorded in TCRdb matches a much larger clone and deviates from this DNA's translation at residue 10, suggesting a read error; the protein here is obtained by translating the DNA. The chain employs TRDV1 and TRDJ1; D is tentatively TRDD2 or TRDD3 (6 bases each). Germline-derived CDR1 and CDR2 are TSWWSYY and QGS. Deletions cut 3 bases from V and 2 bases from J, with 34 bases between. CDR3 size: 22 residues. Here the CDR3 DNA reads TGTGCTCTTGGGGACCATCACTACTTCCTTCACTGGGCCGCCCTCCGTACCGATAAACTCATCTTT. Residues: CALGDHHYFLHWAALRTDKLIF.

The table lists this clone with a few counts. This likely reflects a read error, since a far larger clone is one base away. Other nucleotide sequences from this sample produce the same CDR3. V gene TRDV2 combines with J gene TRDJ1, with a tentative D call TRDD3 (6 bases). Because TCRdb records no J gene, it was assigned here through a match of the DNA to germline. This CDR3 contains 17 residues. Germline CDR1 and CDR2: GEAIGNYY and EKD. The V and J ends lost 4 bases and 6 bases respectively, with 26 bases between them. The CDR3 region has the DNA TGTGCCTGTGAACAATTGTCCGGGGGACGCCCTATGAATAAACTCATCTTT. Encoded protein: CACEQLSGGRPMNKLIF.